This section outlines one T cell receptor beta chain sequence together with its context. Its antigen is currently unknown. A single record per CDR3 protein comes from TCRdb applying MiXCR to the 5' RACE reads. Of approximately 400,000 distinct CDR3 sequences listed, 25% to 30% are singletons. The sample belongs to a study of CD8 T cells in ankylosing spondylitis. Study findings and constraints: Before this, some motif variants had been reported in reactive arthritis synovial fluid and blood. A TCR beta motif made of fewer than ten highly homologous variants seemed typical of ankylosing spondylitis blood.

V was pared by 1 base and J by 6 bases, with 13 bases between. Per germline, CDR1 LGHDT and CDR2 YNNKEL (reference sequence). CDR3 length: 14 residues. The origin of this receptor is a male donor with ankylosing spondylitis. Sequencing was done on a sample of blood, either unsorted or a sorted T cell fraction (not recorded which). The chain combines TRBV3-1 with TRBJ2-7; D may correspond to TRBD1 or TRBD2 (5 bases each). CDR3 in amino acids: CASSQVGVGTEQYF. In nucleotides, the CDR3 is TGTGCCAGCAGCCAAGTAGGGGTAGGGACCGAGCAGTACTTC.